Each of the 23 T cell receptor beta chains below was sequenced from the same sample in a study of blood T cell repertoires in COVID-19. Sequencing was performed with immunoSEQ multiplex PCR; in TCRdb, only in-frame clones are kept and a portion is missing. The data contain 100,000 or so clones, about 85% of them singletons. Sequencing was done on a sample of peripheral blood. These receptors all stem from a woman aged 70-85 years with active or convalescent COVID-19.

V usage is TRBV7-2 and J usage is TRBJ2-4; tentative D call: TRBD1 (6 bases). This CDR3 spans 17 amino acids. The V gene lost 2 bases and the J gene lost 5 bases, with 19 bases spanning the gap. Per germline, CDR1 SGHTA and CDR2 FQGNSA. The CDR3 bases are TGTGCCAGCAGCTTAAGTCCCGGGGCCAGGGGTCAAAACATTCAGTACTTC. This translates into CASSLSPGARGQNIQYF.

This sequence joins TRBV24-1 and TRBJ2-2; D is unclear. This CDR3 has 12 residues. CDR1 and CDR2 (germline): KGHDR, SFDVKD. Trimming cost V 10 bases and J 5 bases, with 10 bases left between them. For the CDR3, the DNA is TGTGCCACACGAACCGAGACCGGGGAGCTGTTTTTT. Amino acid sequence: CATRTETGELFF.

The genes are TRBV7-3 and TRBJ2-5; D may be TRBD1 (6 bases). This CDR3 comprises 15 residues. The V gene's germline CDR1 is SGHTA and CDR2 FQGTGA. The V and J ends lost 5 bases and 5 bases respectively, with 18 bases between them. CDR3 loop: CASSPDRGGGETQYF. The CDR3 nucleotides are TGTGCCAGCAGCCCAGATCGTGGGGGCGGGGAGACCCAGTACTTC.

The V and J genes are TRBV2 and TRBJ2-2; 9 nucleotides align to TRBD1. Germline V gives CDR1 SNHLY, CDR2 FYNNEI. V shed 5 bases, J shed 6 bases, and the junction held 10 bases outside the gene matches. This CDR3 has 16 residues. Here the CDR3 reads CASSIPGQGFAGELFF. CDR3 nucleotides: TGTGCCAGCAGTATACCGGGACAGGGCTTCGCCGGGGAGCTGTTTTTT.

This sequence joins TRBV18 and TRBJ2-2; TRBD1 agrees at 8 bases. J gave up 1 base and V 6 bases, and 1 base lay outside the gene matches. CDR1 and CDR2 from the germline V gene are KGHSH and LQKENI. The CDR3 runs 14 residues. In DNA form, the CDR3 reads TGTGCCAGCTCCGGACAGGGGAACACCGGGGAGCTGTTTTTT. It encodes CASSGQGNTGELFF.

The CDR3 sequence: CASSRDRGGETQYF. The CDR3 bases are TGTGCCAGCAGCAGAGACAGGGGAGGAGAGACCCAGTACTTC. This chain uses TRBV7-9 with TRBJ2-5; 8 bases map to TRBD1. V trimming: 5 bases; J trimming: 4 bases; junction bases outside the gene matches: 6. This CDR3 is built from 14 residues. Germline assignment: CDR1 SEHNR and CDR2 FQNEAQ (reference sequence).

The V and J genes are TRBV19 and TRBJ2-7; the match to TRBD2 covers 9 bases. The CDR3 is 17 residues long. With 6 bases clipped from V and 1 base from J, the junction kept 13 bases outside the gene matches. CDR1 and CDR2 (germline): LNHDA, SQIVND (reference sequence). CDR3 in amino acids: CASSPTAGGYKSYEQYF. The CDR3 DNA sequence: TGTGCCAGTAGCCCCACAGCGGGAGGTTATAAATCCTACGAGCAGTACTTC.

This rearrangement joins TRBV5-5 to TRBJ2-7; D is undetermined. Trimming cost V 1 base and J 3 bases, with 8 bases left between them. The CDR3 length is 13 residues. Looked up from germline, CDR1 is SGHKS and CDR2 is YYEKEE (reference sequence). The chain's CDR3 is CASSLRLRYEQYF. The CDR3 region has the DNA TGTGCCAGCAGCTTGCGTCTGCGCTACGAGCAGTACTTC.

The chain employs TRBV5-1 and TRBJ1-3; no clear D gene. This CDR3 contains 13 residues. Trimming removed 1 base at V and 3 bases at J, with 5 bases between. Germline-derived CDR1 and CDR2 are SGHRS and YFSETQ. In DNA form, the CDR3 reads TGCGCCAGCAGCTTGAATATTGGAAACACCATATATTTT. It encodes CASSLNIGNTIYF. Full variable domain (rest looked up from reference TRBV5-1 and TRBJ1-3): KAGVTQTPRYLIKTRGQQVTLSCSPISGHRSVSWYQQTPGQGLQFLFEYFSETQRNKGNFPGRFSGRQFSNSRSEMNVSTLELGDSALYLCASSLNIGNTIYFGEGSWLTVV.

This rearrangement joins TRBV27 to TRBJ1-1, with 9 bases fitting TRBD1. Germline V gene lookup returns CDR1 MNHEY and CDR2 SMNVEV (reference sequence). Trimming cost V 4 bases and J 3 bases; bases outside gene matches: 3. The CDR3 length is 14 residues. The CDR3 DNA reads as TGTGCCAGCAGTTCAAGGACAGGGGACACTGAAGCTTTCTTT. Protein: CASSSRTGDTEAFF.

This chain uses TRBV7-2 with TRBJ2-7; the match to TRBD1 covers 9 bases. Germline trimming cut 1 base from V and 2 bases from J; bases unmatched to any gene: 3. CDR1 is SGHTA, CDR2 FQGNSA, per germline. The CDR3 runs 15 residues. The CDR3: CASSLEQGATYEQYF. In DNA form, the CDR3 reads TGTGCCAGCAGCTTAGAACAGGGGGCCACCTACGAGCAGTACTTC.

V usage is TRBV28 and J usage is TRBJ1-2, with 9 nucleotides matching TRBD1. CDR1 MDHEN and CDR2 SYDVKM come from the germline V gene. V was pared by 3 bases and J by 5 bases, with 7 bases of the junction left unmatched. This CDR3 spans 15 amino acids. CDR3 amino acids: CASSFPSDRGYGYTF. CDR3 bases: TGTGCCAGCAGTTTCCCATCGGACAGGGGATATGGCTACACCTTC.

This clone was seen more than once but under ten times. The chain is built from TRBV11-3 and TRBJ2-7; D possibly corresponds to TRBD1 (6 bases). The CDR3 consists of 13 residues. Trimming took off 2 bases at V and 7 bases at J, with 12 bases between the two ends. Germline V gene sequence: CDR1 SGHNT, CDR2 YENEEA. The CDR3, as DNA: TGTGCCAGCAGCTTAAACCTTAGGGGGGAGCAGTACTTC. Protein sequence: CASSLNLRGEQYF.

V gene TRBV5-4 combines with J gene TRBJ1-3; D possibly corresponds to TRBD1 (5 bases). CDR1 SGHNT and CDR2 YYREEE come from the germline V gene (reference sequence). The V and J ends lost 4 bases and 1 base respectively, with 18 bases between them. CDR3 length: 17 residues. CDR3 region: CASSGASRGQSGNTIYF. The CDR3 DNA follows: TGTGCCAGCAGCGGGGCCTCACGTGGGCAGTCTGGAAACACCATATATTTT.

The chain recombines TRBV5-1 with TRBJ2-7; 10 bases agree with TRBD1. V gave up 2 bases and J gave up 4 bases; unmatched junction bases: 3. The CDR3 sequence is 14 residues long. Looked up from germline, CDR1 is SGHRS and CDR2 is YFSETQ. The CDR3, as DNA: TGCGCCAGCAGCTTTGACAGGGGGCCATACGAGCAGTACTTC. Its translation is CASSFDRGPYEQYF. Variable domain in full (rest from reference TRBV5-1 and TRBJ2-7): KAGVTQTPRYLIKTRGQQVTLSCSPISGHRSVSWYQQTPGQGLQFLFEYFSETQRNKGNFPGRFSGRQFSNSRSEMNVSTLELGDSALYLCASSFDRGPYEQYFGPGTRLTVT.

The V call is TRBV10-2, the J call TRBJ2-5; tentative D call: TRBD1 (6 bases). This CDR3 contains 13 residues. V lost 11 bases and J lost 3, with 16 bases in between. Looked up from germline, CDR1 is WSHSY and CDR2 is SAAADI. CDR3 bases: TGCGCCGCCTACCCGGGACAAGAAGAGACCCAGTACTTC. Translating it yields CAAYPGQEETQYF.

This chain connects TRBV30 to TRBJ1-3; D unresolved. From germline, CDR1 is GTSNPN and CDR2 SVGIG (reference sequence). This CDR3 has 17 amino acids. V lost 3 bases to trimming and J lost 0 bases, with 18 bases between them. CDR3 in amino acids: CAWRLPPGMISGNTIYF. Written as DNA, the CDR3 is TGTGCCTGGAGACTCCCGCCGGGGATGATCTCTGGAAACACCATATATTTT.

This sequence joins TRBV5-6 and TRBJ1-2; unclear D gene. The CDR3 totals 14 residues. The V gene lost 3 bases and the J gene lost 2 bases, with 11 bases spanning the gap. The germline gives CDR1 SGHDT, CDR2 YYEEEE. The CDR3 is CASSSRPRNYGYTF. The CDR3 coding sequence is TGTGCCAGCAGCTCACGTCCCAGGAACTATGGCTACACCTTC.

The rearrangement joins TRBV6-2 or TRBV6-3 to TRBJ2-1; 10 nucleotides line up with TRBD1. Unmatched junction bases numbered 4, after V lost 5 bases and J lost 6 bases. The CDR3 contains 14 residues. Germline values: CDR1 MNHEY, CDR2 SVGEGT. This CDR3 is CASSRDRGFNEQFF. CDR3 sequence (DNA): TGTGCCAGCAGTCGGGACAGGGGTTTCAATGAGCAGTTCTTC.

The table lists this clone with a count of one. The V call is TRBV5-1, the J call TRBJ2-2; 8 nucleotides line up with TRBD1. The V segment lost 7 bases and the J segment 3 bases; nucleotides outside the gene matches: 2. The CDR3 length is 13 residues. The germline V gene has CDR1 SGHRS and CDR2 YFSETQ. Here the CDR3 DNA reads TGCGCCAGCGGACAGGGTCACACCGGGGAGCTGTTTTTT. Its protein is CASGQGHTGELFF.

The chain employs TRBV3-1 (or the pseudogene TRBV3-2) and TRBJ2-2, with no clear D. The CDR3 totals 14 residues. The ends were cut back, 0 bases at V and 2 bases at J, with 4 bases in the middle. Germline CDR1 reads LGHDT; CDR2 reads YNNKEL (reference sequence). The DNA for the CDR3 is TGTGCCAGCAGCCAAGATCCTAACACCGGGGAGCTGTTTTTT. Translated, it gives CASSQDPNTGELFF.

This rearrangement joins TRBV14 to TRBJ2-7, with D perhaps TRBD2 (5 bases). The germline gives CDR1 SGHDN, CDR2 FVKESK. The CDR3 loop spans 14 amino acids. V lost 1 base to trimming and J lost 3 bases, with 10 bases between them. For the CDR3, the DNA is TGTGCCAGCAGCCAAGCGATAGGGAGCTACGAGCAGTACTTC. It encodes CASSQAIGSYEQYF.

The chain links TRBV18 to TRBJ2-7; 9 bases align to TRBD1. V lost 8 bases, J lost 4 bases, and 9 bases stayed unmatched. Looked up from germline, CDR1 is KGHSH and CDR2 is LQKENI. The CDR3 runs to 14 residues. CDR3 in DNA: TGTGCCAGCAGCCCTGGGACAGGGAGATACGAGCAGTACTTC. This sequence encodes CASSPGTGRYEQYF.